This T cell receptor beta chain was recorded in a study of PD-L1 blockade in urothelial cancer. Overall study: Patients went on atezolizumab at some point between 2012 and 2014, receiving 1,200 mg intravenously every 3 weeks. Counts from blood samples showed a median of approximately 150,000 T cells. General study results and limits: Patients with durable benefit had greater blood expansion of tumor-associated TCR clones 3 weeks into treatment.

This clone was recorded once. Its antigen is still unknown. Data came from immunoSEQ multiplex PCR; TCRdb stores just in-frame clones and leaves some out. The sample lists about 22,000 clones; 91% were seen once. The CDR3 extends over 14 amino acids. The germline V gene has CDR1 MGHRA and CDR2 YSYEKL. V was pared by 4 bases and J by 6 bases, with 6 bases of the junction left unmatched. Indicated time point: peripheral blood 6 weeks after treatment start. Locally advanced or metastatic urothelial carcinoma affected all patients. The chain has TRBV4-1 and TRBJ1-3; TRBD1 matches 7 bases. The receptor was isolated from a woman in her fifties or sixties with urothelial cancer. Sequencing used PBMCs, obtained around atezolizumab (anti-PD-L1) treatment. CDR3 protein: CASSLRTGENTIYF. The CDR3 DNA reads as TGCGCCAGCAGCCTCCGGACAGGCGAAAACACCATATATTTT.